These T cell receptor beta chains were read from a single sample in a study of blood T cell repertoires in COVID-19. TCRdb's table, derived via immunoSEQ multiplex PCR, lists solely in-frame clones and lacks some. Of more than 45,000 clones in the sample, approximately 83% are singletons; the top ten hold around 9.6%. Specimen: peripheral blood. These receptors were obtained from a man older than 75 with COVID-19, enrolled during active disease. Both conserved end residues are part of each CDR3. Each record gives: V gene, J gene, D gene, clone size, CDR3 protein, CDR3 DNA. D genes are given only for firm matches. Clone size appears in some rows only: once, few, many, or a class for an expanded clone.

TRBV5-6	TRBJ2-2	NA	NA	CASSIRGANTGELFF	TGTGCCAGCAGCATCAGGGGGGCGAACACCGGGGAGCTGTTTTTT
TRBV3-1/TRBV3-2	TRBJ1-1	NA	NA	CASTPGVNTEAFF	TGTGCCAGCACCCCCGGGGTGAACACTGAAGCTTTCTTT
TRBV5-1	TRBJ2-2	TRBD2	few	CASSPAGGPRTGELFF	TGCGCCAGCAGCCCAGCGGGAGGGCCGAGGACCGGGGAGCTGTTTTTT
TRBV3-1/TRBV3-2	TRBJ1-1	TRBD1	NA	CASSPRQGAVAFF	TGTGCCAGCAGCCCCCGACAGGGGGCAGTAGCTTTCTTT
TRBV28	TRBJ1-1	NA	NA	CASPPGGAGAMGTEAFF	TGTGCCAGCCCCCCCGGGGGGGCAGGCGCCATGGGGACTGAAGCTTTCTTT
TRBV7-9	TRBJ1-2	NA	few	CASSLTTGNYGYTF	TGTGCCAGCAGCCTCACAACGGGGAACTATGGCTACACCTTC
TRBV29-1	TRBJ1-6	NA	NA	CSVEQGPNSPLHF	TGCAGCGTTGAACAGGGCCCGAATTCACCCCTCCACTTT
TRBV6-7	TRBJ2-1	NA	few	CASSPLPGTLSSYNEQFF	TGTGCCAGCAGTCCCCTCCCCGGGACACTAAGCTCCTACAATGAGCAGTTCTTC
TRBV4-2	TRBJ2-3	NA	NA	CASSHGSETSTDTQYF	TGTGCCAGCAGCCATGGTAGCGAAACTAGCACAGATACGCAGTATTTT
TRBV5-5	TRBJ1-4	NA	NA	CASSLYQDEKLFF	TGTGCCAGCAGCCTGTATCAGGATGAAAAACTGTTTTTT
TRBV19	TRBJ1-1	TRBD1	NA	CASSIDSDRSLNTEAFF	TGTGCCAGTAGTATAGACTCGGACAGGTCTTTGAACACTGAAGCTTTCTTT
TRBV5-1	TRBJ1-2	NA	NA	CASSLTGNGGYTF	TGCGCCAGCAGCCTTACAGGGAATGGCGGCTACACCTTC
TRBV6-5	TRBJ1-3	NA	NA	CASSYSSGAGGNTIYF	TGTGCCAGCAGTTACTCGTCAGGGGCGGGTGGAAACACCATATATTTT
TRBV25-1	TRBJ2-2	NA	NA	CASSAPGTYTGELFF	TGTGCCAGCAGTGCCCCCGGGACATACACCGGGGAGCTGTTTTTT
TRBV18	TRBJ2-2	TRBD1	few	CASSPPGEPGTVGTGELFF	TGTGCCAGCTCACCACCGGGGGAACCCGGGACAGTCGGCACCGGGGAGCTGTTTTTT
TRBV28	TRBJ2-2	NA	once	CASSPGGNVNTGELFF	TGTGCCAGCAGCCCTGGGGGGAACGTGAACACCGGGGAGCTGTTTTTT
TRBV28	TRBJ1-2	NA	NA	CASMTSDPANYGYTF	TGTGCCAGCATGACTTCGGATCCTGCTAACTATGGCTACACCTTC
TRBV3-1/TRBV3-2	TRBJ1-5	NA	NA	CASSEKHDPGSRNQPQHF	TGTGCCAGCAGCGAGAAACATGATCCGGGGTCCCGCAATCAGCCCCAGCATTTT
TRBV7-6	TRBJ2-5	TRBD2	NA	CASSLPTSGETQYF	TGTGCCAGCAGCTTACCGACTAGCGGCGAGACCCAGTACTTC
TRBV7-9	TRBJ1-1	TRBD1	NA	CASSEKTGSHTEAFF	TGTGCCAGCAGCGAGAAGACAGGGTCCCACACTGAAGCTTTCTTT
TRBV24-1	TRBJ1-5	TRBD1	NA	CATSDTGVQPQHF	TGTGCCACCAGTGATACAGGGGTTCAGCCCCAGCATTTT
TRBV9	TRBJ1-3	NA	NA	CASSARTRGGGNTIYF	TGTGCCAGCAGCGCCAGGACCAGGGGAGGGGGAAACACCATATATTTT
TRBV2	TRBJ2-5	NA	NA	CASSESADWGQETQYF	TGTGCCAGCAGTGAAAGTGCGGACTGGGGCCAAGAGACCCAGTACTTC
TRBV24-1	TRBJ1-1	TRBD1	NA	CATSDFDRENTEAFF	TGTGCCACCAGTGATTTCGACAGGGAGAACACTGAAGCTTTCTTT
TRBV4-3	TRBJ2-7	NA	NA	CASSQGGQPYEQYF	TGCGCCAGCAGCCAAGGAGGTCAGCCCTACGAGCAGTACTTC
TRBV3-1/TRBV3-2	TRBJ2-2	NA	NA	CASSQGGGRNTGELFF	TGTGCCAGCAGCCAAGGGGGAGGCCGTAACACCGGGGAGCTGTTTTTT
TRBV28	TRBJ2-7	NA	NA	CASSLGLGGYEQYF	TGTGCCAGCAGTTTAGGGCTCGGGGGCTACGAGCAGTACTTC
TRBV7-2	TRBJ1-3	NA	NA	CASSLVVGGDKSSGNTIYF	TGTGCCAGCAGCTTAGTGGTAGGGGGGGACAAGAGCTCTGGAAACACCATATATTTT
TRBV16	TRBJ1-1	NA	NA	CASSQFAGGRSGTEAFF	TGTGCCAGCAGCCAATTTGCGGGAGGACGAAGTGGCACTGAAGCTTTCTTT
TRBV15	TRBJ1-1	NA	NA	CATSRDRGTVNTEAFF	TGTGCCACCAGCAGAGACCGGGGGACGGTGAACACTGAAGCTTTCTTT
TRBV5-4	TRBJ2-2	TRBD2	NA	CASSPAGTSGRAGTGELFF	TGTGCCAGCAGCCCGGCCGGGACTAGCGGGAGGGCGGGCACCGGGGAGCTGTTTTTT
TRBV18	TRBJ1-2	TRBD1	NA	CASSVAGTDANYGYTF	TGTGCCAGCTCAGTTGCCGGGACAGACGCTAACTATGGCTACACCTTC
TRBV29-1	TRBJ2-2	NA	NA	CSVWEPPNTGELFF	TGCAGCGTTTGGGAGCCGCCTAACACCGGGGAGCTGTTTTTT
TRBV6-4	TRBJ1-5	TRBD1	NA	CASSGPGTDSVYSNQPQHF	TGTGCCAGCAGTGGACCCGGGACAGATAGCGTTTATAGCAATCAGCCCCAGCATTTT
TRBV10-1	TRBJ1-2	NA	NA	CASSIRGTRPSKGYTF	TGCGCCAGCAGCATTCGCGGGACTCGGCCCTCGAAGGGCTACACCTTC
TRBV9	TRBJ1-3	TRBD1	NA	CASSATGQESSGNTIYF	TGTGCCAGCAGCGCAACGGGACAGGAGAGCTCTGGAAACACCATATATTTT
TRBV7-8	TRBJ1-4	TRBD1	NA	CASSLGLTGVGNEKLFF	TGTGCCAGCAGCTTAGGACTTACAGGGGTGGGGAATGAAAAACTGTTTTTT
TRBV7-2	TRBJ1-6	NA	NA	CASSLEGGSPFSPLHF	TGTGCCAGCAGCTTAGAAGGGGGATCACCATTTTCACCCCTCCACTTT
TRBV3-1/TRBV3-2	TRBJ2-1	TRBD1	NA	CASSGSDRGGNEQFF	TGTGCCAGCAGCGGATCGGACAGGGGTGGCAATGAGCAGTTCTTC
TRBV18	TRBJ2-5	TRBD1	NA	CASSPGTGEETQYF	TGTGCCAGCTCACCGGGGACAGGGGAAGAGACCCAGTACTTC
TRBV30	TRBJ2-1	TRBD2	few	CAWRRSGTRHREQFF	TGTGCCTGGAGACGCTCCGGGACTAGGCATCGTGAGCAGTTCTTC
TRBV7-2	TRBJ2-2	NA	once	CASSLEMVADLNTGELFF	TGTGCCAGCAGCTTAGAAATGGTAGCGGACCTGAACACCGGGGAGCTGTTTTTT
TRBV7-3	TRBJ2-3	NA	NA	CASSQRGGQDTQYF	TGTGCCAGCAGCCAAAGGGGGGGTCAAGATACGCAGTATTTT
TRBV25-1	TRBJ1-1	NA	few	CASSVAERTEAFF	TGTGCCAGCAGTGTTGCAGAACGAACTGAAGCTTTCTTT
TRBV7-6	TRBJ1-4	NA	NA	CASSVLRGAATNEKLFF	TGTGCCAGCAGCGTTCTCAGGGGCGCCGCAACTAATGAAAAACTGTTTTTT
TRBV5-1	TRBJ2-2	NA	NA	CASSTTTGNTGELFF	TGCGCCAGCAGCACGACGACAGGGAACACCGGGGAGCTGTTTTTT
TRBV4-1	TRBJ1-1	NA	NA	CASSRGDRMNTEAFF	TGCGCCAGCAGCCGGGGGGACCGCATGAACACTGAAGCTTTCTTT
TRBV19	TRBJ2-7	NA	NA	CASSKGRVTSYEQYF	TGTGCCAGTAGTAAAGGCAGGGTCACCTCCTACGAGCAGTACTTC
TRBV2	TRBJ1-1	NA	NA	CASSERIRESEAFF	TGTGCCAGCAGTGAGAGGATCAGGGAATCTGAAGCTTTCTTT
TRBV18	TRBJ1-1	NA	NA	CASSSGGEAFF	TGTGCCAGCTCATCCGGGGGTGAAGCTTTCTTT
TRBV18	TRBJ1-4	NA	NA	CASSPSGGNLFF	TGTGCCAGCTCACCTTCGGGGGGGAATCTGTTTTTT
TRBV13	TRBJ1-1	NA	NA	CASSFSVWSTEAFF	TGTGCCAGCAGCTTCTCCGTGTGGAGCACTGAAGCTTTCTTT
TRBV14	TRBJ2-1	TRBD2	NA	CASSQDGGFYNEQFF	TGTGCCAGCAGCCAAGACGGGGGGTTCTACAATGAGCAGTTCTTC
TRBV5-4	TRBJ2-3	NA	NA	CASSLPYKRSTDTQYF	TGTGCCAGCAGCTTGCCCTACAAGCGGAGCACAGATACGCAGTATTTT
TRBV9	TRBJ1-5	NA	NA	CASSRGSNQPQHF	TGTGCCAGCAGCCGGGGTAGCAATCAGCCCCAGCATTTT
TRBV30	TRBJ1-4	NA	once	CAYVRVYNEKLFF	TGTGCCTACGTCCGGGTTTACAATGAAAAACTGTTTTTT